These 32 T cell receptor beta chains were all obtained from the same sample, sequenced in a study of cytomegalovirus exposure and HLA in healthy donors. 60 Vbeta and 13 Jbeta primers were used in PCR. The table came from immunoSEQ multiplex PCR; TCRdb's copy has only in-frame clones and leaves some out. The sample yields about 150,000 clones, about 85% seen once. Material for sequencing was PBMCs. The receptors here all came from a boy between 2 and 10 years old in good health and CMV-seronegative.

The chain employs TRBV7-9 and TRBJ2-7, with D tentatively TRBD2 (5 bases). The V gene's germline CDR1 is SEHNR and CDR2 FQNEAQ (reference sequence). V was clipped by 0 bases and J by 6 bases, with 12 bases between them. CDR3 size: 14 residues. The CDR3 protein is CASSLAGPGFEQYF. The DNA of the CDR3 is TGTGCCAGCAGCTTAGCGGGCCCGGGGTTCGAGCAGTACTTC.

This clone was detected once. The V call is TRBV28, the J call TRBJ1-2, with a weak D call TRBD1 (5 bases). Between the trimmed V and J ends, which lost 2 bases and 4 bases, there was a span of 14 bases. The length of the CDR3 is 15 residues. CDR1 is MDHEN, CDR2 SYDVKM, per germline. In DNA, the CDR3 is TGTGCCAGCAGTTTAGTGTGGGGCGCAGGCTATGGCTACACCTTC. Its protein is CASSLVWGAGYGYTF.

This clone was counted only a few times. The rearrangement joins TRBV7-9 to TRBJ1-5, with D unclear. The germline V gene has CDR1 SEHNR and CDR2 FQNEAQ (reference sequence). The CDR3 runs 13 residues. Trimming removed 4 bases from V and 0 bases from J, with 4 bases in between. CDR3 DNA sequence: TGTGCCAGCAGCTCCAATAGCAATCAGCCCCAGCATTTT. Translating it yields CASSSNSNQPQHF.

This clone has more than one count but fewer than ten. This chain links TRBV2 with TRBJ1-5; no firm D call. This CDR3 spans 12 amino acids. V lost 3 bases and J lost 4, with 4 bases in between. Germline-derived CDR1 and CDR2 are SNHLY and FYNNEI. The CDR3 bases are TGTGCCAGCAGTGATATAAATCAGCCCCAGCATTTT. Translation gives CASSDINQPQHF.

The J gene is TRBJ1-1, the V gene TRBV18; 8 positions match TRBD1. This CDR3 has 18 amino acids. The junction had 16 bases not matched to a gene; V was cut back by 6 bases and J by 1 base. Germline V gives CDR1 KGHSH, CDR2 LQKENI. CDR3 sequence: CASSQLSGGWNQNTEAFF. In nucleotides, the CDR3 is TGTGCCAGCTCCCAACTTTCAGGGGGCTGGAACCAGAACACTGAAGCTTTCTTT. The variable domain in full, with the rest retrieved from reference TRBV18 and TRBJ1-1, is NAGVMQNPRHLVRRRGQEARLRCSPMKGHSHVYWYRQLPEEGLKFMVYLQKENIIDESGMPKERFSAEFPKEGPSILRIQQVVRGDSAAYFCASSQLSGGWNQNTEAFFGQGTRLTVV.

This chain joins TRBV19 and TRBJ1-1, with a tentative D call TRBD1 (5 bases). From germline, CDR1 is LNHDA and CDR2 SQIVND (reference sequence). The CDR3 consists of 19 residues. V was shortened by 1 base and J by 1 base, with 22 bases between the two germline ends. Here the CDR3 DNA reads TGTGCCAGTAGTATAGGAAGGGTTCGGGGGTTATTGAGGAACACTGAAGCTTTCTTT. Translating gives CASSIGRVRGLLRNTEAFF. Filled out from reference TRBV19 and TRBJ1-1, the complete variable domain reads DGGITQSPKYLFRKEGQNVTLSCEQNLNHDAMYWYRQDPGQGLRLIYYSQIVNDFQKGDIAEGYSVSREKKESFPLTVTSAQKNPTAFYLCASSIGRVRGLLRNTEAFFGQGTRLTVV.

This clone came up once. This CDR3 reads CASSLTGLGEQYF. In DNA form, the CDR3 reads TGCGCCAGCAGCTTGACAGGGTTGGGGGAGCAGTACTTC. The chain recombines TRBV5-1 with TRBJ2-7; D is perhaps TRBD1 (6 bases). The CDR3 spans 13 residues. V lost 1 base, J lost 7 bases, and 12 bases lay in between. Germline CDR1 SGHRS, CDR2 YFSETQ.

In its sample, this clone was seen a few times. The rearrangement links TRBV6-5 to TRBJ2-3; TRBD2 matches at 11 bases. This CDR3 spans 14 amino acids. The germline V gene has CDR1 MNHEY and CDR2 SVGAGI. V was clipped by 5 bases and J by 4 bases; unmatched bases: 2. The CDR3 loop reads CASSELAGADTQYF. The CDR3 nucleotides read TGTGCCAGCAGTGAACTAGCGGGGGCAGATACGCAGTATTTT.

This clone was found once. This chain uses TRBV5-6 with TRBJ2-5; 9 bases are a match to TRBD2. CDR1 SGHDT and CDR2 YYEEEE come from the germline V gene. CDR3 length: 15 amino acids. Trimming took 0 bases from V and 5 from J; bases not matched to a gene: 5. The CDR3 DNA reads TGTGCCAGCAGCTTGGTTCTGCGGGGGGGGGAGACCCAGTACTTC. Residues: CASSLVLRGGETQYF.

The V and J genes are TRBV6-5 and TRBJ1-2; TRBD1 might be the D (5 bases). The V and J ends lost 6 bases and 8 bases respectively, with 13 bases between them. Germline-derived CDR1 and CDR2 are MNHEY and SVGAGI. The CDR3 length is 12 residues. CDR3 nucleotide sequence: TGTGCCAGCAGGGCGGGGCTAAGAGGCTACACCTTC. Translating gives CASRAGLRGYTF.

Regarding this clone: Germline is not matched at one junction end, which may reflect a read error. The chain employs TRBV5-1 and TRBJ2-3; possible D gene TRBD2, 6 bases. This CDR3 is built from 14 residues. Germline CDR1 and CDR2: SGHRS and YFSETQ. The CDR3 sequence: CVSSSTSHTDTQYF. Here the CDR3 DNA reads TGCGTCAGCAGCTCGACTAGTCACACAGATACGCAGTATTTT.

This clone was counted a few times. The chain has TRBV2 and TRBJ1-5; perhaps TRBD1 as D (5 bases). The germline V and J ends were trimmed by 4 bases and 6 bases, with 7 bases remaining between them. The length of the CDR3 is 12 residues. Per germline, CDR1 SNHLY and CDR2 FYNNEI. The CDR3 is CASSVGGQPQHF. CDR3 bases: TGTGCCAGCAGTGTCGGGGGTCAGCCCCAGCATTTT.

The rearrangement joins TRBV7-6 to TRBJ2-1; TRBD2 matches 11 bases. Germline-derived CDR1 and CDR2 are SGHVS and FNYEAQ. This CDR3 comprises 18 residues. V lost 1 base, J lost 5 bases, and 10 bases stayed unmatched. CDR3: CASSLGGLAGGPHNEQFF. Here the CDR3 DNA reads TGTGCCAGCAGCTTAGGCGGGCTAGCGGGAGGTCCCCACAATGAGCAGTTCTTC. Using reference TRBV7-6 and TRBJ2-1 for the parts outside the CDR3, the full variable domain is GAGVSQSPRYKVTKRGQDVALRCDPISGHVSLYWYRQALGQGPEFLTYFNYEAQQDKSGLPNDRFSAERPEGSISTLTIQRTEQRDSAMYRCASSLGGLAGGPHNEQFFGPGTRLTVL.

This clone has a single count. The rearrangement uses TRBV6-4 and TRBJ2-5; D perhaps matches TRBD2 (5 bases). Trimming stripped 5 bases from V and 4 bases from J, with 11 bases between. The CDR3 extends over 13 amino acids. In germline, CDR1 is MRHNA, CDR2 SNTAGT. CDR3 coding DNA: TGTGCCAGCAGTACGGACTGGGGAGAGACCCAGTACTTC. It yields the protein CASSTDWGETQYF.

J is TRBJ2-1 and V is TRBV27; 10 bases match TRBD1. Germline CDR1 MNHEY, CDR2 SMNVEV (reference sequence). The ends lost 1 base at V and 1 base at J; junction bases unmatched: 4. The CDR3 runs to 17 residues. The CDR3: CASSLLTGGRSYNEQFF. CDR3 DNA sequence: TGTGCCAGCAGTTTATTGACAGGGGGCAGGTCCTACAATGAGCAGTTCTTC.

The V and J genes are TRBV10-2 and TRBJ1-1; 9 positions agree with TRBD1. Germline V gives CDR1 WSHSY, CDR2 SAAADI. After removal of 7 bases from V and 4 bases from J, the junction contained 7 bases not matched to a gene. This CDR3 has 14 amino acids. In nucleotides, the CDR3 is TGCGCCAGCACCGCACAGGGGGCGAGCACTGAAGCTTTCTTT. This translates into CASTAQGASTEAFF.

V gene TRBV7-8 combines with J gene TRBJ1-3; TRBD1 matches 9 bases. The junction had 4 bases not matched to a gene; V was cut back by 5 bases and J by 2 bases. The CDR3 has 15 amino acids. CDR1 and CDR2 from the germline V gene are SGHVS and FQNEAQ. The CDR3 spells CASSLGQGTGNTIYF. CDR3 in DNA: TGTGCCAGCAGCCTGGGACAGGGCACTGGAAACACCATATATTTT.

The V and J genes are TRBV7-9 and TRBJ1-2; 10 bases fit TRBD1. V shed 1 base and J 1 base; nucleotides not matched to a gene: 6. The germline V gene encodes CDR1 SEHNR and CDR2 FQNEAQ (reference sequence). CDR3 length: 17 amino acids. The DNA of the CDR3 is TGTGCCAGCAGCTTAGGGGACAGGGGCTTAATTAACTATGGCTACACCTTC. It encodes CASSLGDRGLINYGYTF.

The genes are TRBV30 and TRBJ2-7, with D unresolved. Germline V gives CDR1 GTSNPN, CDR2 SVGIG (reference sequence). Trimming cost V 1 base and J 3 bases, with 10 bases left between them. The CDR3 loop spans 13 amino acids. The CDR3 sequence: CAWSGSQIYEQYF. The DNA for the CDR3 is TGTGCCTGGAGTGGGTCCCAGATCTACGAGCAGTACTTC.

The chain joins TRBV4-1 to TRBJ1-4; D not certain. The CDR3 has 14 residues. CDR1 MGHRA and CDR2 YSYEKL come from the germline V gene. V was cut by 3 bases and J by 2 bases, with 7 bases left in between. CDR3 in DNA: TGCGCCAGCAGCCAGACTTCTACTAATGAAAAACTGTTTTTT. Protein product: CASSQTSTNEKLFF.

Here the CDR3 DNA reads TGTGCCAGCAGCCCTTCACGAAGGGGGACCTACGAGCAGTACTTC. Translated, it gives CASSPSRRGTYEQYF. V is TRBV27 and J is TRBJ2-7, with D maybe TRBD1 (6 bases). Trimming removed 6 bases at V and 2 bases at J, with 17 bases between. In germline, CDR1 is MNHEY, CDR2 SMNVEV (reference sequence). This CDR3 is built from 15 residues.

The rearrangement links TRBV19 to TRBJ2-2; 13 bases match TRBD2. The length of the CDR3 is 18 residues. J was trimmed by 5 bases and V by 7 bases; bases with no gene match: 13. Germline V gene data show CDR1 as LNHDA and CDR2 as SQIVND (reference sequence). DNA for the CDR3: TGTGCCAGTAAAACCCCCTCACCGGGACTAGCGGGAACCGGGGAGCTGTTTTTT. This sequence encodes CASKTPSPGLAGTGELFF.

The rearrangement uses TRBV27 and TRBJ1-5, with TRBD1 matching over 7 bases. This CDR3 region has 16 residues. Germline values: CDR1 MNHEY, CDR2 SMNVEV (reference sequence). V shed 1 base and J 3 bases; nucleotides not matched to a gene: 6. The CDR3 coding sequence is TGTGCCAGCAGTTTATTCGCAGGGGGATTCAATCAGCCCCAGCATTTT. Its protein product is CASSLFAGGFNQPQHF.

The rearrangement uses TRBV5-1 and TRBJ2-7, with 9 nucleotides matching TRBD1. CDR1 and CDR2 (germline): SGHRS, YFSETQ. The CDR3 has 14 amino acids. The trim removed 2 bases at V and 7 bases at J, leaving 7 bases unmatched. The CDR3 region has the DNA TGCGCCAGCAGCTTTCAGGGACAGGGAAGTGAGCAGTACTTC. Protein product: CASSFQGQGSEQYF.

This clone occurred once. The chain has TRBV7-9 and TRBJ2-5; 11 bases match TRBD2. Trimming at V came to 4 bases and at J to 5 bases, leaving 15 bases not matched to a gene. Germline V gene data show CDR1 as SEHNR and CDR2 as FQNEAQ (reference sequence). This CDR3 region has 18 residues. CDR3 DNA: TGTGCCAGCAGCTCCAGCCCGGAACTAGCGGGAGCTTGGGAGACCCAGTACTTC. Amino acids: CASSSSPELAGAWETQYF.

For the CDR3, the DNA is TGTGCCAGCAGTCGGGGTCCCGGAGGCGAGCAGTACTTC. Translated: CASSRGPGGEQYF. The chain couples TRBV6-5 to TRBJ2-7; the D gene is possibly TRBD2 (5 bases). From germline, CDR1 is MNHEY and CDR2 SVGAGI. The CDR3 loop spans 13 amino acids. V shed 5 bases and J shed 6 bases, with 14 bases lying between them.

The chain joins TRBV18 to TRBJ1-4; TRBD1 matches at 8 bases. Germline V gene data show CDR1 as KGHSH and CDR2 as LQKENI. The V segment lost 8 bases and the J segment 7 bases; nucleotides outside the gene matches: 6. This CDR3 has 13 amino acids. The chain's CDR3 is CASTTGVGEKLFF. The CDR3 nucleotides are TGTGCCAGCACGACAGGGGTGGGTGAAAAACTGTTTTTT.

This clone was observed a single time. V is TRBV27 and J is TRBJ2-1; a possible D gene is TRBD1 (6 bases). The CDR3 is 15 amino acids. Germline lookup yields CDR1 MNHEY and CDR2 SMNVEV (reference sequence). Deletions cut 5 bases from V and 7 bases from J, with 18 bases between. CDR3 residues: CASSPRPTGRNEQFF. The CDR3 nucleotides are TGTGCCAGCAGTCCGAGGCCGACAGGCAGAAATGAGCAGTTCTTC.

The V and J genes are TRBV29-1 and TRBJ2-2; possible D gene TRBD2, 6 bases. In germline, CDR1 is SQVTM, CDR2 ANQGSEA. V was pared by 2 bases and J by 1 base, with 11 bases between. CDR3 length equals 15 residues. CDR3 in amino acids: CSVEPLGGNTGELFF. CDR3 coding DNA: TGCAGCGTTGAACCACTGGGGGGGAACACCGGGGAGCTGTTTTTT.

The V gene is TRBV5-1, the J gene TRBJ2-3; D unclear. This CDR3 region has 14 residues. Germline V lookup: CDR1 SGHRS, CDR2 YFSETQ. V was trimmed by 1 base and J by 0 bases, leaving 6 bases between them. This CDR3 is CASSLMTSTDTQYF. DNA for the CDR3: TGCGCCAGCAGCTTGATGACTAGCACAGATACGCAGTATTTT.

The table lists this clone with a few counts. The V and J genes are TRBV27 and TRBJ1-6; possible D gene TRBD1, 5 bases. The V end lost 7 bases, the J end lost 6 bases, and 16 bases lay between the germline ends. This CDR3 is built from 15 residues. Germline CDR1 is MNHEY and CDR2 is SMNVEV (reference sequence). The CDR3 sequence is CASTAAGRTNSPLHF. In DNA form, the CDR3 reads TGTGCCAGCACCGCCGCGGGACGGACTAATTCACCCCTCCACTTT.

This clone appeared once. The CDR3 is CASSQDGVWTAISGNTIYF. DNA for the CDR3: TGCGCCAGCAGCCAAGATGGGGTATGGACAGCGATCTCTGGAAACACCATATATTTT. The genes are TRBV4-1 and TRBJ1-3, with TRBD1 as a possible D gene (6 bases). Looked up from germline, CDR1 is MGHRA and CDR2 is YSYEKL. CDR3 length: 19 amino acids. The V end lost 0 bases, the J end lost 0 bases, and 18 bases lay between the germline ends.